This TCR beta chain is from a study of long-term antiretroviral therapy in people with HIV. Study conclusions and caveats: Pre-ART clonal expansion yielded clones that dominated the repertoire at all time points. Diversity went up after ART and still fell short of transplant donor controls.

Trimming took 1 base from V and 4 from J, leaving 5 bases between them. The CDR3 totals 13 residues. Per germline, CDR1 SGHVS and CDR2 FNYEAQ. At the survey level, the v3.0 immunoSEQ assay was run. Data came from immunoSEQ multiplex PCR; TCRdb stores just in-frame clones and leaves some out. The data show fewer than 10,000 clones, over 70% seen once. On this clone: Antigen: not known.

Material: unsorted PBMCs, obtained 1.8 years before starting antiretroviral therapy. The chain employs TRBV7-6 and TRBJ2-4; D not certain. This sequence was found in a man aged 40-55 years with HIV. The CDR3 coding sequence is TGTGCCAGCAGCTTAGATGAGAAAAACATTCAGTACTTC. Translating gives CASSLDEKNIQYF.